The rows below give T cell receptor beta chains drawn from one sample of a study of cytomegalovirus exposure and HLA in healthy donors. TCRdb's copy holds only in-frame clones and misses some; the assay was immunoSEQ multiplex PCR. This table has about 110,000 clones, just over 70% appearing once. The material sequenced was PBMCs. All receptors come from a boy aged 10-17 years in good health and CMV-seronegative. CDR3s include the opening cysteine and the closing phenylalanine or tryptophan. D genes are given only for firm matches. The listing skips clone size in some rows; elsewhere it reads once, few, many or a size class.

NA,TRBV27,NA,TRBJ2-5,TGTGCCAGCAGTGCGACTAGTGGGGGGACCCAGTACTTC,CASSATSGGTQYF
TRBD1,TRBV10-3,NA,TRBJ1-2,TGTGCCATCAGTGACCGGACAGGGGGCTTCTATGGCTACACCTTC,CAISDRTGGFYGYTF
NA,TRBV7-9,NA,TRBJ1-1,TGTGCCAGCAGCTTGCCCGGGGACACTGAAGCTTTCTTT,CASSLPGDTEAFF
NA,TRBV27,NA,TRBJ2-1,TGTGCCAGCGTACGGAGCAGCTCCTACAATGAGCAGTTCTTC,CASVRSSSYNEQFF
TRBD1,TRBV13,NA,TRBJ1-2,TGTGCCAGCAGCTTAGGAGGGACAGAACTTAACTATGGCTACACCTTC,CASSLGGTELNYGYTF
NA,TRBV28,NA,TRBJ1-2,TGTGCCAGCAGAAGAGAGGACTATGGCTACACCTTC,CASRREDYGYTF
NA,TRBV6-7,few,TRBJ2-3,TGTGCCAGCAGTTACTTGGCAGGGGATTCGGGAGATACGCAGTATTTT,CASSYLAGDSGDTQYF
NA,TRBV4-1,once,TRBJ2-5,TGCGCCAGCAGCCCCCTGAGGGATATGGGGACCCAGTACTTC,CASSPLRDMGTQYF
NA,TRBV21-1,NA,TRBJ2-7,TGTGCCAGCAGCAAAGTCCCCGCTAGCGGGAGCTACGAGCAGTACTTC,CASSKVPASGSYEQYF
NA,TRBV28,NA,TRBJ1-5,TGTGCCAGCAGTCTTATAATAAAGCCCCAGCATTTT,CASSLIIKPQHF
TRBD2,TRBV7-3,NA,TRBJ2-1,TGTGCCAGCAGCCCCCTAGCGGGGGGACCAAATGAGCAGTTCTTC,CASSPLAGGPNEQFF
TRBD1,TRBV7-9,few,TRBJ2-7,TGTGCCAGCAGCTTGACGTCAGGGGGCTTCTACGAGCAGTACTTC,CASSLTSGGFYEQYF
TRBD1,TRBV4-1,few,TRBJ1-5,TGCGCCAGCAGCCAAGTACAGGGGAGCAATCAGCCCCAGCATTTT,CASSQVQGSNQPQHF
NA,TRBV27,NA,TRBJ1-1,TGTGCCGGCAGTTCACGCCTGGGAGGTACTGAAGCTTTCTTT,CAGSSRLGGTEAFF
NA,TRBV28,NA,TRBJ1-5,TGTGCCAGCAGTTGGGATGGAGGGGTGTATCAGCCCCAGCATTTT,CASSWDGGVYQPQHF